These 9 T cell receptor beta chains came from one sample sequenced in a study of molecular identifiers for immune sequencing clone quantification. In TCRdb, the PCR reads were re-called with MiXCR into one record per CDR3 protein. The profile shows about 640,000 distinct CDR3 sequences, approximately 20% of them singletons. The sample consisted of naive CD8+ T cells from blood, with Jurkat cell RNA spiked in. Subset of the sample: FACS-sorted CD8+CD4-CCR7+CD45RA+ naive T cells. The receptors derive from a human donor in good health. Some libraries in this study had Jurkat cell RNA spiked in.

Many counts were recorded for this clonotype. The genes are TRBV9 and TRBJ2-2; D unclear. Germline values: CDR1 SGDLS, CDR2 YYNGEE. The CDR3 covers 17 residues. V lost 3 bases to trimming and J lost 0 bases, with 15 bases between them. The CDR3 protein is CASSDTYQLANTGELFF. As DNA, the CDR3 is TGTGCCAGCAGCGACACATATCAGCTTGCGAACACCGGGGAGCTGTTTTTT. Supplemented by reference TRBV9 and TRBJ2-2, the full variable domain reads DSGVTQTPKHLITATGQRVTLRCSPRSGDLSVYWYQQSLDQGLQFLIQYYNGEERAKGNILERFSAQQFPDLHSELNLSSLELGDSALYFCASSDTYQLANTGELFFGEGSRLTVL.

The CDR3 sequence: CASSYGTGTPFYGYTF. The CDR3 DNA sequence: TGTGCCAGCAGCTATGGAACCGGGACACCCTTCTATGGCTACACCTTC. The gene calls are TRBV27 and TRBJ1-2; D perhaps matches TRBD1 (6 bases). This CDR3 region has 16 residues. V lost 6 bases and J 4 bases, leaving 21 bases between the germline ends. Germline V gene data show CDR1 as MNHEY and CDR2 as SMNVEV (reference sequence).

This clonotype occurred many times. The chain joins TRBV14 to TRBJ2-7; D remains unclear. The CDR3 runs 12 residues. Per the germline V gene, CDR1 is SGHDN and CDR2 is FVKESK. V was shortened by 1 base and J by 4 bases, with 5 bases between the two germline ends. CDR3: CASSQGRYEQYF. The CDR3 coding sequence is TGTGCCAGCAGCCAAGGAAGGTACGAGCAGTACTTC.

As DNA, the CDR3 is TGTGCCAGCACCACCCCGGGGGAGGGGGCGCCTGGGGAGCTGTTTTTT. It specifies CASTTPGEGAPGELFF. The V call is TRBV12-3 or TRBV12-4, the J call TRBJ2-2; perhaps D is TRBD1 or TRBD2 (7 bases each). The V and J ends lost 7 bases and 8 bases respectively, with 23 bases between them. The CDR3 extends over 16 amino acids.

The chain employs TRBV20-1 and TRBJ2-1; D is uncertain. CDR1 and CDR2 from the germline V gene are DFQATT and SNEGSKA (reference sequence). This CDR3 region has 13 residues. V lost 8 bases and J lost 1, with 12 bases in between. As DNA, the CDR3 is TGCAGTTACCTTTCTTTTTCCTACAATGAGCAGTTCTTC. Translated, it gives CSYLSFSYNEQFF.

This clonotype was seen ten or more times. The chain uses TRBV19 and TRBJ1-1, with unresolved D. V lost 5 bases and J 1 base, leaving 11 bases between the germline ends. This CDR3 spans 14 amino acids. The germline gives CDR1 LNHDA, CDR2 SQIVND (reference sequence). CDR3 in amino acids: CASSLGTSNTEAFF. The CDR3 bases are TGTGCCAGTAGTTTGGGAACATCGAACACTGAAGCTTTCTTT.

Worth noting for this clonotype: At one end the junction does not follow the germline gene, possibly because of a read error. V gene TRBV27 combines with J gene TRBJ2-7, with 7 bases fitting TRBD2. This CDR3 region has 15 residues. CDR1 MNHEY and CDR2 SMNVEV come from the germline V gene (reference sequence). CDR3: CARSSGLLASYEQYF. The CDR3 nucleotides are TGTGCCCGCAGTTCGGGACTACTGGCTTCCTACGAGCAGTACTTC.

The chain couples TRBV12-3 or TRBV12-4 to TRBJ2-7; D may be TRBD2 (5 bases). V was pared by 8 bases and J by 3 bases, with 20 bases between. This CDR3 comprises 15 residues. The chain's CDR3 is CASADGLDTSYEQYF. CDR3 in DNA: TGTGCCAGCGCCGACGGTTTAGATACTAGCTACGAGCAGTACTTC.

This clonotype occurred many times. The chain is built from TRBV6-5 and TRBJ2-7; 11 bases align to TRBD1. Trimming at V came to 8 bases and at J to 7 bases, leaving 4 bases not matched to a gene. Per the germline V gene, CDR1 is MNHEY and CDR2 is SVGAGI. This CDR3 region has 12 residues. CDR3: CASRDRGLEQYF. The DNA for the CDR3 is TGTGCCAGCCGGGACAGGGGGTTGGAGCAGTACTTC.